This entry is about one TCR beta chain. This entry belongs to a study of blood T cell repertoires in COVID-19. Study-level background: The United States, Italy and Spain provided the acute and convalescent COVID-19 samples. Sources were T cells, B-cell-depleted T cells, or PBMCs; the material itself was cDNA or gDNA.

J was trimmed by 5 bases and V by 2 bases; bases with no gene match: 7. The CDR3 is made up of 16 amino acids. Germline V gene lookup returns CDR1 SGHVS and CDR2 FQNEAQ. In the original analysis: Estimates of nucleated cell counts were drawn from the amplification of reference gene primers. Libraries were prepared by immunoSEQ multiplex PCR; TCRdb keeps only in-frame clonotypes and omits some of them. Clone size and V and J calls were adopted from that table, with D and trimming inferred from the DNA. This table has around 200,000 clones, under 85% appearing once. The TCR sequence derives from a human donor in a cohort sampled during active COVID-19. Material for sequencing was peripheral blood. The rearrangement joins TRBV7-8 to TRBJ2-2; 8 bases are shared with TRBD2. The CDR3 DNA follows: TGTGCCAGCAGCTTATCGGGGGGGGGAAGAACCGGGGAGCTGTTTTTT. Its translation: CASSLSGGGRTGELFF. Full variable domain (missing parts from reference TRBV7-8 and TRBJ2-2): GAGVSQSPRYKVAKRGQDVALRCDPISGHVSLFWYQQALGQGPEFLTYFQNEAQLDKSGLPSDRFFAERPEGSVSTLKIQRTQQEDSAVYLCASSLSGGGRTGELFFGEGSRLTVL.